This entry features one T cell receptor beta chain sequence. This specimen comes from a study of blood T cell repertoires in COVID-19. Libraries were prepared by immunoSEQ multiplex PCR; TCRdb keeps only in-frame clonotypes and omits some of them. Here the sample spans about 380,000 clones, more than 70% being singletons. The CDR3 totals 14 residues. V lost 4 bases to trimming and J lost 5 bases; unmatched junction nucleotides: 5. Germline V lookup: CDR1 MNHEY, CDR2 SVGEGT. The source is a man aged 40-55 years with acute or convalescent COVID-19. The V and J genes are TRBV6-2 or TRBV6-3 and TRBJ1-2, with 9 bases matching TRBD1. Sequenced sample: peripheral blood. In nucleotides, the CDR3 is TGTGCCAGCAGTTTCGGACAGGGGTTGTATGGCTACACCTTC. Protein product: CASSFGQGLYGYTF.